This is a list of T cell receptor beta chains from one sample in a study of blood T cell repertoires in COVID-19. Some clones are missing from TCRdb's copy, which holds only in-frame ones; the method was immunoSEQ multiplex PCR. The sample has some 490,000 clones; 75% to 90% are singletons. The sequenced sample consisted of PBMCs or T cells enriched from blood (not recorded which). The receptors here all came from an older woman who had recovered from COVID-19. CDR3s include the opening cysteine and the closing phenylalanine or tryptophan. D genes are given only for firm matches. Size is stated for part of the rows, as once, few or many counts, or as a class when the clone is expanded.

abundance: .; j_gene: TRBJ1-1; d_gene: .; v_gene: TRBV29-1; CDR3nt: TGCAGCGTGGGGGGGGGAGACCGGCGTGAAGCTTTCTTT; CDR3aa: CSVGGGDRREAFF
abundance: .; j_gene: TRBJ1-5; d_gene: TRBD1; v_gene: TRBV24-1; CDR3nt: TGTGCCACCTCTCAGGGGGGCAATCAGCCCCAGCATTTT; CDR3aa: CATSQGGNQPQHF
abundance: .; j_gene: TRBJ1-5; d_gene: TRBD1; v_gene: TRBV4-1; CDR3nt: TGCGCCAGCAGCCAAGGACAGGGTTATAGCAATCAGCCCCAGCATTTT; CDR3aa: CASSQGQGYSNQPQHF
abundance: .; j_gene: TRBJ2-1; d_gene: TRBD2; v_gene: TRBV29-1; CDR3nt: TGCAGCGTTCTCGGATGGGGGGGTGGCAATGAGCAGTTCTTC; CDR3aa: CSVLGWGGGNEQFF
abundance: .; j_gene: TRBJ2-1; d_gene: TRBD2; v_gene: TRBV5-1; CDR3nt: TGCGCCAGCAGCCCCGAGCGGGGGTCCTACAATGAGCAGTTCTTC; CDR3aa: CASSPERGSYNEQFF
abundance: .; j_gene: TRBJ1-1; d_gene: .; v_gene: TRBV7-8; CDR3nt: TGTGCCAGCAGGTCGGTTGAATTTGGGAACACTGAAGCTTTCTTT; CDR3aa: CASRSVEFGNTEAFF
abundance: .; j_gene: TRBJ1-5; d_gene: .; v_gene: TRBV27; CDR3nt: TGTGCCAGCGTAGGGGAGGGTCAGCCCCAGCATTTT; CDR3aa: CASVGEGQPQHF
abundance: .; j_gene: TRBJ2-4; d_gene: .; v_gene: TRBV4-1; CDR3nt: TGCGCCAGCAGCCAAGCTGTCTCCCTAGCCAAAAACATTCAGTACTTC; CDR3aa: CASSQAVSLAKNIQYF
abundance: .; j_gene: TRBJ2-7; d_gene: .; v_gene: TRBV3-1/TRBV3-2; CDR3nt: TGTGCCAGCAGTAGTCGTGGAGGGGGCTCAACGAAGGGGCTCTACGAGCAGTACTTC; CDR3aa: CASSSRGGGSTKGLYEQYF
abundance: .; j_gene: TRBJ2-7; d_gene: .; v_gene: TRBV13; CDR3nt: TGTGCCAGCAGCTTAGTAGCGAGCGAGCAGTACTTC; CDR3aa: CASSLVASEQYF
abundance: .; j_gene: TRBJ2-7; d_gene: .; v_gene: TRBV24-1; CDR3nt: TGTGCCACCGCTGGGCGACTAGATCCCTACGAGCAGTACTTC; CDR3aa: CATAGRLDPYEQYF
abundance: .; j_gene: TRBJ1-6; d_gene: .; v_gene: TRBV27; CDR3nt: TGTGCCAGCAGTTTATTCCCGCAGAATTCACCCCTCCACTTT; CDR3aa: CASSLFPQNSPLHF
abundance: few; j_gene: TRBJ2-1; d_gene: TRBD2; v_gene: TRBV9; CDR3nt: TGTGCCAGCAGCGTAGGAAGCGGGGGGGCCAATGAGCAGTTCTTC; CDR3aa: CASSVGSGGANEQFF
abundance: .; j_gene: TRBJ1-3; d_gene: .; v_gene: TRBV19; CDR3nt: TGTGCCAGTAGTATCCCCAATGCGGGTGGAAACACCATATATTTT; CDR3aa: CASSIPNAGGNTIYF
abundance: .; j_gene: TRBJ1-2; d_gene: .; v_gene: TRBV6-6; CDR3nt: TGTGCCAGCAGTTACCAGTCTTTCGCTGGCTACACCTTC; CDR3aa: CASSYQSFAGYTF
abundance: .; j_gene: TRBJ1-1; d_gene: .; v_gene: TRBV5-1; CDR3nt: TGCGCCAGCAGCTTGGGTAGCCACACTGAAGCTTTCTTT; CDR3aa: CASSLGSHTEAFF
abundance: .; j_gene: TRBJ2-7; d_gene: .; v_gene: TRBV4-2; CDR3nt: TGTGCCAGCAGCCAAGGTGCCAGCTACGAGCAGTACTTC; CDR3aa: CASSQGASYEQYF
abundance: .; j_gene: TRBJ2-2; d_gene: TRBD2; v_gene: TRBV2; CDR3nt: TGTGCCAGCAGGGGACTAGTAGAGTTGTCCGGGGAGCTGTTTTTT; CDR3aa: CASRGLVELSGELFF
abundance: .; j_gene: TRBJ2-1; d_gene: TRBD2; v_gene: TRBV27; CDR3nt: TGTGCCAGCAGGGAACTCGGCGGGGGATACAATGAGCAGTTCTTC; CDR3aa: CASRELGGGYNEQFF
abundance: few; j_gene: TRBJ1-1; d_gene: TRBD1; v_gene: TRBV5-1; CDR3nt: TGCGCCAGCAGCAGTGCACCGGGACAGAGTAATGAAGCTTTCTTT; CDR3aa: CASSSAPGQSNEAFF
abundance: .; j_gene: TRBJ1-4; d_gene: TRBD1; v_gene: TRBV28; CDR3nt: TGTGCCAGCAGTTCCCTCTGGACAGGGCCGAATGAAAAACTGTTTTTT; CDR3aa: CASSSLWTGPNEKLFF
abundance: once; j_gene: TRBJ2-7; d_gene: .; v_gene: TRBV5-6; CDR3nt: TGTGCCAGCAGCGCCCTGGGGGGAGCCGAGCAGTACTTC; CDR3aa: CASSALGGAEQYF
abundance: .; j_gene: TRBJ1-4; d_gene: .; v_gene: TRBV18; CDR3nt: TGTGCCAGCTCATCAAACAGTAATGAAAAACTGTTTTTT; CDR3aa: CASSSNSNEKLFF
abundance: .; j_gene: TRBJ2-1; d_gene: TRBD2; v_gene: TRBV10-1; CDR3nt: TGCGCCAGCAGTGAGAGCAGGACTAGCCATTCCTACAATGAGCAGTTCTTC; CDR3aa: CASSESRTSHSYNEQFF
abundance: once; j_gene: TRBJ2-1; d_gene: .; v_gene: TRBV28; CDR3nt: TGTGCCAGCAGTTTACGCGGTTACAATGAGCAGTTCTTC; CDR3aa: CASSLRGYNEQFF
abundance: .; j_gene: TRBJ2-5; d_gene: TRBD1; v_gene: TRBV5-1; CDR3nt: TGCGCCAGCAGCTTGTGGACAGGGGTCCAAGAGACCCAGTACTTC; CDR3aa: CASSLWTGVQETQYF
abundance: .; j_gene: TRBJ1-4; d_gene: .; v_gene: TRBV2; CDR3nt: TGTGCCAGCAGTGGCACCGGAGGTGAAAAACTGTTTTTT; CDR3aa: CASSGTGGEKLFF
abundance: once; j_gene: TRBJ2-2; d_gene: TRBD1; v_gene: TRBV5-8; CDR3nt: TGTGCCAGCAGCAAGGGACAGGGGGGGAACACCGGGGAGCTGTTTTTT; CDR3aa: CASSKGQGGNTGELFF
abundance: few; j_gene: TRBJ1-5; d_gene: .; v_gene: TRBV2; CDR3nt: TGTGCCAGCAGTGAAGAACAGGCTGAAAATCAGCCCCAGCATTTT; CDR3aa: CASSEEQAENQPQHF
abundance: .; j_gene: TRBJ2-1; d_gene: TRBD1; v_gene: TRBV9; CDR3nt: TGTGCCAGCAGCGTAGAGGGACAGGGTCCCAATGAGCAGTTCTTC; CDR3aa: CASSVEGQGPNEQFF
abundance: .; j_gene: TRBJ2-7; d_gene: TRBD1; v_gene: TRBV19; CDR3nt: TGTGCCAGTAGTATATCCGCCCCGGGACAGGGCCCCTACGAGCAGTACTTC; CDR3aa: CASSISAPGQGPYEQYF
abundance: .; j_gene: TRBJ2-1; d_gene: .; v_gene: TRBV6-5; CDR3nt: TGTGCCAGCAGCCCCTTGACGCAGGGGAAAGAGTTCTTC; CDR3aa: CASSPLTQGKEFF
abundance: few; j_gene: TRBJ1-2; d_gene: .; v_gene: TRBV7-2; CDR3nt: TGTGCCAGCAGCTTAACGACAGGTGGCCTTAGTGGCTACACCTTC; CDR3aa: CASSLTTGGLSGYTF
abundance: .; j_gene: TRBJ1-6; d_gene: .; v_gene: TRBV5-4; CDR3nt: TGTGCCAGCAGCAAGCAGGGTTTCAATTCACCCCTCCACTTT; CDR3aa: CASSKQGFNSPLHF
abundance: .; j_gene: TRBJ1-5; d_gene: TRBD1; v_gene: TRBV5-6; CDR3nt: TGTGCCAGCAGCGCGAAGGGCCCGGGACAGAGAAATCAGCCCCAGCATTTT; CDR3aa: CASSAKGPGQRNQPQHF
abundance: .; j_gene: TRBJ1-2; d_gene: TRBD1; v_gene: TRBV27; CDR3nt: TGTGCCAGCAGTCTGGGGACAGGGGGCAGCTATGGCTACACCTTC; CDR3aa: CASSLGTGGSYGYTF
abundance: .; j_gene: TRBJ1-2; d_gene: .; v_gene: TRBV5-1; CDR3nt: TGCGCCAGCAGGGCGGTGCAGGGTGGCTATGGCTACACCTTC; CDR3aa: CASRAVQGGYGYTF
abundance: .; j_gene: TRBJ2-4; d_gene: TRBD1; v_gene: TRBV18; CDR3nt: TGTGCCAGCTCACCGGGACAGGGGGCGGACATTCAGTACTTC; CDR3aa: CASSPGQGADIQYF
abundance: .; j_gene: TRBJ2-3; d_gene: TRBD2; v_gene: TRBV4-1; CDR3nt: TGCGCCAGCAGCCAGAGGGAGGGGTCCCAAGATACGCAGTATTTT; CDR3aa: CASSQREGSQDTQYF
abundance: once; j_gene: TRBJ2-2; d_gene: .; v_gene: TRBV7-9; CDR3nt: TGTGCCAGCAGCTTAAAAGGGGCCGGGGAGCTGTTTTTT; CDR3aa: CASSLKGAGELFF
abundance: .; j_gene: TRBJ2-2; d_gene: .; v_gene: TRBV24-1; CDR3nt: TGTGCCACCAGTGATGACCCTCCGGGCGGGGAGCTGTTTTTT; CDR3aa: CATSDDPPGGELFF